These 27 T cell receptor beta chains were sequenced from one sample in a study of blood T cells in healthy people across ages. A second PCR of roughly 7 to 11 cycles used a sample-barcoded 5' primer and a J-beta primer mix. Each CDR3 protein gets one entry after TCRdb re-called the 5' RACE reads with MiXCR. Of around 800,000 distinct CDR3 sequences in the sample, about half were seen once. Sequencing input: blood. These receptors all come from a man aged 80 or over in good health.

This clonotype occurred a few times. This chain links TRBV9 with TRBJ2-5; tentatively, D is TRBD1 or TRBD2 (5 bases each). The CDR3 length is 14 residues. Trimming left V 0 bases short and J 4 bases short, with 10 bases between. Per germline, CDR1 SGDLS and CDR2 YYNGEE. CDR3 nucleotides: TGTGCCAGCAGCGTAGAGACTGGGGGAGAGACCCAGTACTTC. Residues: CASSVETGGETQYF.

Here the CDR3 reads CASSSMTQPQYF. The CDR3 DNA reads TGTGCCAGCAGTTCCATGACACAGCCTCAGTACTTC. The chain carries TRBV12-3 or TRBV12-4 and TRBJ2-4; the D is unclear. Trimming shortened V by 4 bases and J by 12 bases, and 13 bases separated the two germline ends. There are 12 residues in the CDR3.

This rearrangement joins TRBV5-1 to TRBJ1-4; D ambiguous. Trimming pared 0 bases from V and 8 bases from J, leaving 14 bases between. This CDR3 has 15 residues. Per the germline V gene, CDR1 is SGHRS and CDR2 is YFSETQ. The CDR3 region is CASSLDDLRYEKLFF. The CDR3 DNA sequence: TGCGCCAGCAGCTTGGACGATCTACGGTACGAAAAACTGTTTTTT.

This rearrangement joins TRBV5-1 to TRBJ2-2; D may be TRBD2 (5 bases). V lost 0 bases and J lost 2, with 11 bases in between. Germline loops: CDR1 SGHRS, CDR2 YFSETQ. CDR3 length: 16 amino acids. DNA of the CDR3: TGCGCCAGCAGCTTGGTTTGGGAGACAAACACCGGGGAGCTGTTTTTT. It yields the protein CASSLVWETNTGELFF.

This clonotype came up a few times. The rearrangement links TRBV5-1 to TRBJ2-1; 7 nucleotides match TRBD2. J gave up 7 bases and V 2 bases, and 12 bases lay outside the gene matches. CDR1 is SGHRS and CDR2 is YFSETQ in the germline V gene. This CDR3 has 16 amino acids. The CDR3, as DNA: TGCGCCAGCAGCTTCGACTATGGCGGGAGAATAAATGAGCAGTTCTTC. It is translated as CASSFDYGGRINEQFF.

CDR3 sequence (DNA): TGTGCCAGCAGCCTCACACGGGACGCCGGCCCCCTCCACTTT. Translation: CASSLTRDAGPLHF. This chain joins TRBV11-1 and TRBJ1-6; maybe TRBD1 (5 bases). The germline V and J ends were trimmed by 5 bases and 13 bases, with 18 bases remaining between them. This CDR3 has 14 residues. In germline, CDR1 is SGHAT, CDR2 FQDESV (reference sequence). The variable domain in full, with the rest retrieved from reference TRBV11-1 and TRBJ1-6, is EAEVAQSPRYKITEKSQAVAFWCDPISGHATLYWYRQILGQGPELLVQFQDESVVDDSQLPKDRFSAERLKGVDSTLKIQPAELGDSAMYLCASSLTRDAGPLHFGNGTRLTVT.

This chain joins TRBV7-2 and TRBJ2-1; D may correspond to TRBD1 or TRBD2 (5 bases each). The tail of the sequence fits TRBJ2-7 better, so the J call may be wrong. CDR3 length: 15 amino acids. Germline CDR1 SGHTA, CDR2 FQGNSA. The CDR3 nucleotides read TGTGCCAGCAGCTTAGGGGGACCCCAGTTGAACGAGCAGTACTTC. Protein sequence: CASSLGGPQLNEQYF.

This clonotype was detected a few times. This chain connects TRBV7-2 to TRBJ2-7; perhaps TRBD1 as D (6 bases). V was trimmed by 3 bases and J by 2 bases, leaving 11 bases between them. Germline V gene lookup returns CDR1 SGHTA and CDR2 FQGNSA. The CDR3 runs 14 residues. CDR3: CASSLDSRTYEQYF. CDR3 sequence (DNA): TGTGCCAGCAGCTTGGACAGCCGGACCTACGAGCAGTACTTC.

This chain joins TRBV30 and TRBJ2-5, with a possible D match to TRBD2 (6 bases). Per germline, CDR1 GTSNPN and CDR2 SVGIG (reference sequence). Trimming pared 2 bases from V and 5 bases from J, leaving 18 bases between. There are 15 residues in the CDR3. This CDR3 is CAWSRLGGVGETQYF. The CDR3 nucleotides read TGTGCCTGGAGTAGGCTTGGAGGGGTAGGCGAGACCCAGTACTTC.

The chain carries TRBV6-2 or TRBV6-3 and TRBJ2-3; 14 nucleotides line up with TRBD2. The trim removed 5 bases at V and 2 bases at J, leaving 9 bases unmatched. The CDR3 extends over 18 amino acids. Germline V gene sequence: CDR1 MNHEY, CDR2 SVGEGT. In DNA, the CDR3 is TGTGCCAGCAGTGCCGGGACTAGCGGGAGCCTTTACACAGATACGCAGTATTTT. The encoded protein is CASSAGTSGSLYTDTQYF.

This clonotype was seen more than once but under ten times. The chain combines TRBV20-1 with TRBJ2-3; maybe TRBD2 (6 bases). The V gene's germline CDR1 is DFQATT and CDR2 SNEGSKA (reference sequence). V lost 0 bases and J lost 0, with 13 bases in between. This CDR3 has 16 amino acids. The CDR3 sequence: CSARDLQGRSTDTQYF. The CDR3 coding sequence is TGCAGTGCTAGAGATCTTCAAGGGAGGAGCACAGATACGCAGTATTTT.

The chain uses TRBV10-3 and TRBJ2-1, with a possible D match to TRBD1 (6 bases). Germline loops: CDR1 ENHRY, CDR2 SYGVKD. The CDR3 is 19 residues long. Trimming stripped 1 base from V and 4 bases from J, with 23 bases between. Here the CDR3 DNA reads TGTGCCATCAGTGAGTTGGATTCGATCCGGGCAGGGGTATACAATGAGCAGTTCTTC. Encoded protein: CAISELDSIRAGVYNEQFF.

V gene TRBV7-2 combines with J gene TRBJ2-5, with TRBD1 as a possible D gene (6 bases). CDR3 size: 14 residues. Trimming removed 5 bases from V and 4 bases from J, with 14 bases in between. Germline CDR1 SGHTA, CDR2 FQGNSA. CDR3 in amino acids: CASSVYRVTETQYF. DNA for the CDR3: TGTGCCAGCAGCGTCTACAGGGTGACAGAGACCCAGTACTTC. Full variable domain (rest looked up from reference TRBV7-2 and TRBJ2-5): GAGVSQSPSNKVTEKGKDVELRCDPISGHTALYWYRQSLGQGLEFLIYFQGNSAPDKSGLPSDRFSAERTGGSVSTLTIQRTQQEDSAVYLCASSVYRVTETQYFGPGTRLLVL.

The chain recombines TRBV4-1 with TRBJ2-3; D might be TRBD2 (5 bases). Germline lookup yields CDR1 MGHRA and CDR2 YSYEKL. The length of the CDR3 is 14 residues. Trimming stripped 0 bases from V and 6 bases from J, with 10 bases between. CDR3 sequence: CASSQEPGVDTQYF. Here the CDR3 DNA reads TGCGCCAGCAGCCAAGAGCCCGGGGTGGATACGCAGTATTTT.

A few counts support this clonotype. This CDR3 is CASSLEGADYNEQFF. The CDR3 DNA sequence: TGTGCCAGCAGCTTAGAGGGGGCCGACTACAATGAGCAGTTCTTC. The rearrangement links TRBV7-2 to TRBJ2-1, with 7 bases matching TRBD1. CDR1 and CDR2 from the germline V gene are SGHTA and FQGNSA. V shed 1 base and J 3 bases; nucleotides not matched to a gene: 3. The CDR3 runs 15 residues.

Comment on this clonotype: One base away lies a much larger clone, so this may be a sequencing read error. The rearrangement uses TRBV29-1 and TRBJ2-1; D possibly corresponds to TRBD1 (6 bases). V lost 6 bases to trimming and J lost 8 bases, with 23 bases between them. This CDR3 has 15 residues. CDR1 is SQVTM, CDR2 ANQGSEA, per germline. For the CDR3, the DNA is TGCAGCGTGGTATTGGGCCAGGGGAGACGCGATGAGCAGTTCTTC. It codes for CSVVLGQGRRDEQFF.

A single count supports this clonotype. J is TRBJ2-4 and V is TRBV7-2; 14 positions agree with TRBD2. The better agreement between TRBJ2-5 and the DNA end casts doubt on the J call. This CDR3 region has 19 residues. Germline assignment: CDR1 SGHTA and CDR2 FQGNSA. In DNA, the CDR3 is TGTGCCAGCAGCTTAGGGGCTCGGACTAGCGGGGGGATGCAAGAGACCCAGTACTTC. It codes for CASSLGARTSGGMQETQYF.

The chain couples TRBV29-1 to TRBJ2-5; 9 nucleotides line up with TRBD2. J lost 11 bases, V lost 4 bases, and 14 bases had no gene match. The CDR3 length is 14 residues. Germline CDR1 and CDR2: SQVTM and ANQGSEA. The chain's CDR3 is CSVVRREGLDEQYF. In DNA, the CDR3 is TGCAGCGTTGTACGGCGGGAGGGCCTGGATGAGCAGTACTTC. The full variable domain, its missing parts supplied by reference TRBV29-1 and TRBJ2-5, is SAVISQKPSRDICQRGTSLTIQCQVDSQVTMMFWYRQQPGQSLTLIATANQGSEATYESGFVIDKFPISRPNLTFSTLTVSNMSPEDSSIYLCSVVRREGLDEQYFGPGTRLLVL.

The chain combines TRBV6-5 with TRBJ2-1; D perhaps matches TRBD2 (6 bases). This CDR3 is 15 amino acids long. V lost 5 bases and J 4 bases, leaving 15 bases between the germline ends. Looked up from germline, CDR1 is MNHEY and CDR2 is SVGAGI. CDR3 coding DNA: TGTGCCAGCAGTCGGGACTCCCCAAAATACAATGAGCAGTTCTTC. This sequence encodes CASSRDSPKYNEQFF.

The chain is built from TRBV12-3 or TRBV12-4 and TRBJ1-2; D is undetermined. The V end lost 6 bases, the J end lost 4 bases, and 9 bases lay between the germline ends. The length of the CDR3 is 12 residues. CDR3 sequence reads: CASSTSGYGYTF. DNA of the CDR3: TGTGCCAGCAGCACATCCGGCTATGGCTACACCTTC.

The rearrangement uses TRBV29-1 and TRBJ2-3, with D possibly being TRBD2 (6 bases). Germline V lookup: CDR1 SQVTM, CDR2 ANQGSEA. This CDR3 contains 16 residues. The ends were cut back, 4 bases at V and 0 bases at J, with 17 bases in the middle. Here the CDR3 reads CSVVGRGRHSTDTQYF. For the CDR3, the DNA is TGCAGCGTTGTGGGTCGTGGGAGGCACAGCACAGATACGCAGTATTTT.

The chain has TRBV5-1 and TRBJ2-1, with 11 bases identical to TRBD2. CDR3 length equals 16 residues. Per germline, CDR1 SGHRS and CDR2 YFSETQ. V was pared by 3 bases and J by 4 bases, with 6 bases of the junction left unmatched. The CDR3 DNA reads as TGCGCCAGCAGCTCGCAGACTAGCGGGGTTTACAATGAGCAGTTCTTC. Amino acids: CASSSQTSGVYNEQFF.

This clonotype was observed a handful of times. The J gene is TRBJ2-1, the V gene TRBV15, with 9 bases that match TRBD2. The CDR3 has 13 residues. J was trimmed by 13 bases and V by 3 bases; bases with no gene match: 7. CDR1 is LNHNV, CDR2 YYDKDF, per germline (reference sequence). CDR3 protein: CATSREDSGRQFF. The CDR3, as DNA: TGTGCCACCAGCAGGGAGGATAGCGGGAGACAGTTCTTC. Supplemented by reference TRBV15 and TRBJ2-1, the full variable domain reads DAMVIQNPRYQVTQFGKPVTLSCSQTLNHNVMYWYQQKSSQAPKLLFHYYDKDFNNEADTPDNFQSRRPNTSFCFLDIRSPGLGDTAMYLCATSREDSGRQFFGPGTRLTVL.

The chain is built from TRBV27 and TRBJ2-7; perhaps D is TRBD1 or TRBD2 (5 bases each). Germline CDR1 reads MNHEY; CDR2 reads SMNVEV (reference sequence). V was trimmed by 7 bases and J by 3 bases, leaving 22 bases between them. The CDR3 runs to 16 residues. CDR3 loop: CASIPSGATSGYEQYF. DNA of the CDR3: TGTGCCAGCATTCCTTCCGGGGCGACCTCCGGCTACGAGCAGTACTTC.

The chain is built from TRBV5-1 and TRBJ2-5, with a possible D match to TRBD1 (5 bases). V gave up 5 bases and J gave up 2 bases, with 16 bases separating them. Germline CDR1 reads SGHRS; CDR2 reads YFSETQ. The CDR3 spans 15 residues. CDR3 amino acids: CASSYRNTVQETQYF. Here the CDR3 DNA reads TGCGCCAGCAGTTACAGGAATACAGTACAAGAGACCCAGTACTTC.

V and J are TRBV5-1 and TRBJ2-6; maybe TRBD2 (5 bases). The CDR3 spans 18 residues. Per the germline V gene, CDR1 is SGHRS and CDR2 is YFSETQ. The V gene lost 2 bases and the J gene lost 0 bases, with 15 bases spanning the gap. The CDR3 loop reads CASSFTSRGSSGANVLTF. The CDR3 DNA is TGCGCCAGCAGCTTCACTAGTCGCGGAAGCTCTGGGGCCAACGTCCTGACTTTC.

The V and J genes are TRBV6-6 and TRBJ2-2, with 8 bases fitting TRBD2. The CDR3 is 17 amino acids. Unmatched junction bases numbered 11, after V lost 2 bases and J lost 6 bases. The germline V gene has CDR1 MNHNY and CDR2 SVGAGI (reference sequence). The CDR3 is CASSYKAGTRGAGELFF. In DNA form, the CDR3 reads TGTGCCAGCAGTTACAAAGCCGGGACTAGGGGCGCCGGGGAGCTGTTTTTT.